This T cell receptor (beta chain) was identified in a study of cytomegalovirus exposure and HLA in healthy donors. The wider study: Out of approximately 170 million T cells, an earlier analysis found around 120 million unique TCR beta sequences in total.

The CDR3 is 16 amino acids. J gave up 0 bases and V 5 bases, and 8 bases lay outside the gene matches. The V gene's germline CDR1 is SEHNR and CDR2 FQNEAQ (reference sequence). Worth noting for this clone: Its antigen is unidentified.

Study findings and constraints: Many donors shared some public TCRs, even though most TCR sequences were rare. Earlier findings revealed that most TCR beta V segments proved productive either about 90% or about 30% of the time.

Researchers ran the PCR with 60 Vbeta and 13 Jbeta primers. Profiled with immunoSEQ multiplex PCR; TCRdb holds only in-frame clones, not every one. This sample has about 140,000 clones, with about 80% found just once. The specimen sequenced was PBMCs. The sequence was obtained from a woman in her sixties or seventies in good health and CMV-seropositive. The chain is built from TRBV7-9 and TRBJ2-7; 9 bases match TRBD1. CDR3 in amino acids: CASSQIRQGDSYEQYF. The CDR3 nucleotides are TGTGCCAGCAGCCAAATCCGACAGGGGGACTCCTACGAGCAGTACTTC.